This T cell receptor (beta chain) comes out of a study of OX40 agonist ivuxolimab in advanced cancers. Study as a whole: Patients were treated with intravenous ivuxolimab, dosed at 0.01 to 10 mg/kg and infused every 2 weeks.

After removal of 3 bases from V and 6 bases from J, the junction contained 4 bases not matched to a gene. The CDR3 extends over 14 amino acids. Germline CDR1 reads WSHSY; CDR2 reads SAAADI. Assay used: immunoSEQ multiplex PCR; TCRdb lists only in-frame clones, some missing. The sample holds tens of thousands of clones; roughly 86% are singletons and the top ten take under 0.85%. The material was CD4+ or CD8+ T cells sorted from blood, obtained in a trial of the OX40 agonist ivuxolimab. The V and J genes are TRBV10-2 and TRBJ2-2, with TRBD2 matching 7 bases. The sequence derives from an adult with an advanced solid tumor such as melanoma, head and neck, liver or kidney cancer. The CDR3 region is CASSEAGRAGELFF. The CDR3 region has the DNA TGCGCCAGCAGTGAAGCAGGGAGGGCCGGGGAGCTGTTTTTT.